Described below is a single T cell receptor (beta chain) sequence and its context. What it recognizes is unknown. This sample was included in a study of T cell responses to AZD1222 COVID-19 vaccine. General study findings and limits: White British donors predominated, females outnumbered males, and clonal diversity was possibly underestimated. Across the whole spike, CD4 TCRs peaked at regions 160-218 and 743-854. Sampling captured repertoires only after the peak T cell response.

Profiled with immunoSEQ multiplex PCR; TCRdb holds only in-frame clones, not every one. This table has roughly 100,000 clones, about nine tenths appearing once. Looked up from germline, CDR1 is SGDLS and CDR2 is YYNGEE. The V end was cut by 3 bases, the J end by 4 bases, with 10 bases between. This CDR3 is built from 14 residues. V and J are TRBV9 and TRBJ2-2; D is uncertain. The TCR originated in an adult who received the AZD1222 COVID-19 vaccine. The sample consisted of peripheral blood, taken 28 days after the second AZD1222 dose. CDR3 in DNA: TGTGCCAGCAGCGCCGCGTGGGGCACCGGGGAGCTGTTTTTT. Translation: CASSAAWGTGELFF.